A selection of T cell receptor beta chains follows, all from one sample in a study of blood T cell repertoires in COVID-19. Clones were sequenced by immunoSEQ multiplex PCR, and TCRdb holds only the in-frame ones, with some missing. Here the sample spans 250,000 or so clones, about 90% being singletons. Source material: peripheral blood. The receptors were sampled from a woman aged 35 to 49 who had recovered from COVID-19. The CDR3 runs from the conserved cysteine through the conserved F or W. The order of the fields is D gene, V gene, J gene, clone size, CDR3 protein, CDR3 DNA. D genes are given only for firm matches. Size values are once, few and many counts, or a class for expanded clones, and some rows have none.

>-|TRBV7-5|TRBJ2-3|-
CARSFITVPTGGSGAMGDTQYF
TGTGCCAGAAGCTTCATTACTGTCCCGACAGGCGGTAGCGGGGCTATGGGAGATACGCAGTATTTT
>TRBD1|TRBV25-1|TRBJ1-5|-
CASSAQGAGQPQHF
TGTGCCAGCAGTGCACAGGGGGCCGGTCAGCCCCAGCATTTT
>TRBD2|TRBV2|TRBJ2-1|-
CASLWSGGIAEQFF
TGTGCCAGCCTGTGGTCGGGAGGGATAGCTGAGCAGTTCTTC
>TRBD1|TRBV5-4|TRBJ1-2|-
CASSRDRVRENYGYTF
TGTGCCAGCAGCCGGGACAGGGTGAGAGAGAACTATGGCTACACCTTC
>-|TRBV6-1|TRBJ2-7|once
CASSARGRGVFYEQYF
TGTGCCAGCAGTGCCAGGGGCAGGGGGGTATTCTACGAGCAGTACTTC
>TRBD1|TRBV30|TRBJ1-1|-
CAWSRGQETEAFF
TGTGCCTGGAGTAGGGGGCAGGAGACTGAAGCTTTCTTT
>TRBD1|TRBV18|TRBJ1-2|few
CASSLGGQGAYGYTF
TGTGCCAGCTCACTCGGTGGACAGGGAGCCTATGGCTACACCTTC
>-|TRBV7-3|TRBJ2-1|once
CASSPGTVTYNEQFF
TGTGCCAGCAGCCCTGGGACTGTGACCTACAATGAGCAGTTCTTC
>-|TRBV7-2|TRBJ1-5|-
CASSAYRDGYQPQHF
TGTGCCAGCAGCGCCTACAGGGATGGGTATCAGCCCCAGCATTTT
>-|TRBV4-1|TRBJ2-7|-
CASTLSGQGKTYHEQYF
TGCGCCAGCACCTTATCGGGGCAGGGGAAGACTTACCACGAGCAGTACTTC
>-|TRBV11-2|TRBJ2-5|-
CASSLGAGIGETQYF
TGTGCCAGCAGCTTAGGGGCGGGAATCGGAGAGACCCAGTACTTC
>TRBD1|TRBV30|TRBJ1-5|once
CAWSGTGRNQPQHF
TGTGCCTGGAGTGGGACAGGCCGAAATCAGCCCCAGCATTTT
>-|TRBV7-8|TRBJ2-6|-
CASSRPQGDSAANVLTF
TGTGCCAGCAGCCGACCGCAGGGTGACTCTGCGGCCAACGTCCTGACTTTC
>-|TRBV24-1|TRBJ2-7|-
CATPCGVTYEQYF
TGTGCCACCCCTTGCGGGGTAACCTACGAGCAGTACTTC
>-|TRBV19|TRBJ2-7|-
CASSIVRGSYEQYF
TGTGCCAGTAGTATTGTCAGGGGTTCCTACGAGCAGTACTTC
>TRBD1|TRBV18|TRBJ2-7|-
CASSPLSARDRGVNEQYF
TGTGCCAGCTCACCACTTTCGGCCCGGGACAGGGGGGTAAACGAGCAGTACTTC
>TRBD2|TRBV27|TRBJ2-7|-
CASSSRGLAGVSYEQYF
TGTGCCAGCAGTTCCCGGGGACTAGCGGGGGTTTCCTACGAGCAGTACTTC
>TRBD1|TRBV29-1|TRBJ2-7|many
CSVQAGTGGHYEQYF
TGCAGCGTTCAGGCCGGGACAGGGGGGCACTACGAGCAGTACTTC
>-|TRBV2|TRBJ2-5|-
CASLLDLQETQYF
TGTGCCAGCCTACTAGATTTACAAGAGACCCAGTACTTC
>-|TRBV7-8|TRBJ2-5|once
CASSLARVPETQYF
TGTGCCAGCAGCTTAGCCAGGGTCCCGGAGACCCAGTACTTC
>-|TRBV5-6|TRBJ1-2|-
CASSLWGRNLANYGYTF
TGTGCCAGCAGCTTGTGGGGCAGGAATTTAGCTAACTATGGCTACACCTTC
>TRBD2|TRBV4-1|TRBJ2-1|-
CASSQQPGLAGQFF
TGCGCCAGCAGCCAACAACCGGGACTAGCGGGGCAGTTCTTC
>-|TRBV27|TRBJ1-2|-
CASSSQGMIRGYTF
TGTGCCAGCTCATCACAGGGAATGATAAGGGGCTACACCTTC
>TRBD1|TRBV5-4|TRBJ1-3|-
CASSKGQSAGSSGNTIYF
TGTGCCAGCAGCAAGGGACAGAGCGCGGGGAGCTCTGGAAACACCATATATTTT
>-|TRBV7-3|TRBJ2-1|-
CASSRQAHNEQFF
TGTGCCAGCAGCCGACAGGCCCACAATGAGCAGTTCTTC
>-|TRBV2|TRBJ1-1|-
CASRGRAGWNTEAFF
TGTGCCAGCAGGGGAAGGGCGGGGTGGAACACTGAAGCTTTCTTT
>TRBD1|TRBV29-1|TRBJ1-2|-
CSVDAGDRGPYGYTF
TGCAGCGTGGATGCCGGAGACAGGGGCCCCTATGGCTACACCTTC
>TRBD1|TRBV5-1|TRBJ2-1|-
CASSSTGAALVEQFF
TGCGCCAGCAGCTCCACAGGGGCCGCCCTCGTAGAGCAGTTCTTC
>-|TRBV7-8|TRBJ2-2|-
CASSSRPTRGGELFF
TGTGCCAGCAGCTCACGACCCACTCGGGGAGGGGAGCTGTTTTTT
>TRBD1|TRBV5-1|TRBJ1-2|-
CASSFGDRVNYGYTF
TGCGCCAGCAGCTTCGGGGACAGGGTCAACTATGGCTACACCTTC
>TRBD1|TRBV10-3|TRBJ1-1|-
CAISDNRGDTEAFF
TGTGCCATCAGTGACAACAGGGGGGACACTGAAGCTTTCTTT
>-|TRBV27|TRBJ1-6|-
CASSFYTPGGLNSPLHF
TGTGCCAGCAGTTTCTACACCCCGGGAGGTCTCAATTCACCCCTCCACTTT
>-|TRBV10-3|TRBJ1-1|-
CAISEAPVGTEAFF
TGTGCCATCAGTGAAGCGCCGGTGGGCACTGAAGCTTTCTTT